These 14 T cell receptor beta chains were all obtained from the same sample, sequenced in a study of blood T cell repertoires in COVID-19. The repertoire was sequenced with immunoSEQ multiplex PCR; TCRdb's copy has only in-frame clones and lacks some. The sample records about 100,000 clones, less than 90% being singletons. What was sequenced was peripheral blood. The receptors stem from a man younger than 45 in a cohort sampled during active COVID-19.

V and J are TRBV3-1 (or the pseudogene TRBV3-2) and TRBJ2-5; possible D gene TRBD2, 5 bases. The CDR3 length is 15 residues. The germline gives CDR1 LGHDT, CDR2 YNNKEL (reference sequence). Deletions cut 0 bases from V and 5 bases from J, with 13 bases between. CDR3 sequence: CASSQDITSWETQYF. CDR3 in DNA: TGTGCCAGCAGCCAAGATATAACTAGTTGGGAGACCCAGTACTTC.

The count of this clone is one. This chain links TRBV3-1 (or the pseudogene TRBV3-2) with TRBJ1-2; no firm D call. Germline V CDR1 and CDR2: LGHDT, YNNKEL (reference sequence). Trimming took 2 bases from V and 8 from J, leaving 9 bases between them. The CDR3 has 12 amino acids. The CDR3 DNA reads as TGTGCCAGCAGCCAAAGCGGGCGGGGCTACACCTTC. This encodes CASSQSGRGYTF.

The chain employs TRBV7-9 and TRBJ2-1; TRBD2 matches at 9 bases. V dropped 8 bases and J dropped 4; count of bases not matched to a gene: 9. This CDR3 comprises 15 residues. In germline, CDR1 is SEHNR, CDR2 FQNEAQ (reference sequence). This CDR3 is CASAKTSGAYNEQFF. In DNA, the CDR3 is TGTGCCAGCGCGAAGACTAGCGGAGCATACAATGAGCAGTTCTTC.

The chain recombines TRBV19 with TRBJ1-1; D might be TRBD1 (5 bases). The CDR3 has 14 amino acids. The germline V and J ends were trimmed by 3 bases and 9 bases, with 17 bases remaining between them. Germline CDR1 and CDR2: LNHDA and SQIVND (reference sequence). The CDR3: CASSIAGPGGKAFF. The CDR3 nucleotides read TGTGCCAGTAGTATTGCTGGGCCGGGGGGGAAAGCTTTCTTT.

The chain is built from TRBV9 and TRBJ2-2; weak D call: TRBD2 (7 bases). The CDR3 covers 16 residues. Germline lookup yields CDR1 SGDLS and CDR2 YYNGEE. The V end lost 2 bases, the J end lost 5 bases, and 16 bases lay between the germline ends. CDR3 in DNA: TGTGCCAGCAGCGTCCCCTTAGGGGGGGGGACCGGGGAGCTGTTTTTT. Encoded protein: CASSVPLGGGTGELFF.

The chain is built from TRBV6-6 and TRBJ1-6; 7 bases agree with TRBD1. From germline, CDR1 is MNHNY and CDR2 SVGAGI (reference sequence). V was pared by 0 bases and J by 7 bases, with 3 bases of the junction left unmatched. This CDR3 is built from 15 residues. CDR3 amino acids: CASSYSDRLNSPLHF. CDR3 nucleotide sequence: TGTGCCAGCAGTTACTCGGACAGGTTAAATTCACCCCTCCACTTT.

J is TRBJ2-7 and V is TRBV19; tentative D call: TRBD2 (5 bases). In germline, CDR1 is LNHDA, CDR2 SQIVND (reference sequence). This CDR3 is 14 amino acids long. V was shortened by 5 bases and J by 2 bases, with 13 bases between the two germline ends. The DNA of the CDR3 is TGTGCCAGTAGTGTTAGGACTCCTACCTACGAGCAGTACTTC. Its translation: CASSVRTPTYEQYF.

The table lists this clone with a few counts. CDR3 nucleotides: TGCGCCAGCAGGGTGGACAGGGGGCGATACTCCTCTGGGGCCAACGTCCTGACTTTC. This gives the protein CASRVDRGRYSSGANVLTF. This chain uses TRBV10-1 with TRBJ2-6, with TRBD1 matching 11 bases. V dropped 6 bases and J dropped 0; count of bases not matched to a gene: 10. Germline V lookup: CDR1 WNHNN, CDR2 SYGVQD (reference sequence). The CDR3 spans 19 residues.

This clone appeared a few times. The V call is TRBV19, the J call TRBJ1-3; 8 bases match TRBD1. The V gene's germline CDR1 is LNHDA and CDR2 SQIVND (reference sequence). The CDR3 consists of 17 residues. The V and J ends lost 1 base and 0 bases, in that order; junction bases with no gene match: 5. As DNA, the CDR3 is TGTGCCAGTAGTATAGTAGCAGGGGGCTACTCTGGAAACACCATATATTTT. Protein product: CASSIVAGGYSGNTIYF.

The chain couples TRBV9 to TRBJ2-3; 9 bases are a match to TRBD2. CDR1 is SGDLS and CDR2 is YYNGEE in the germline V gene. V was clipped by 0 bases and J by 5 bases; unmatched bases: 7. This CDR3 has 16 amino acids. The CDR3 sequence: CASSVAAGGQVDTQYF. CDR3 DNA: TGTGCCAGCAGCGTAGCGGCGGGGGGGCAAGTAGATACGCAGTATTTT.

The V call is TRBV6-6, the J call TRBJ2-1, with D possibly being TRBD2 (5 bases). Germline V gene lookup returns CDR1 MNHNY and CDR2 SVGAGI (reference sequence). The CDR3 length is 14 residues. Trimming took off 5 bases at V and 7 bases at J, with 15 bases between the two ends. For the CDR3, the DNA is TGTGCCAGCAGTCCCCCCCGGGAAAAAAATGAGCAGTTCTTC. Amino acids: CASSPPREKNEQFF.

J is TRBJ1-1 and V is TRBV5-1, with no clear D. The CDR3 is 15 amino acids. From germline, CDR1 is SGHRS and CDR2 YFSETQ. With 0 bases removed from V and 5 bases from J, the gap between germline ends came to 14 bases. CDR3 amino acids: CASSLGPIDVTEAFF. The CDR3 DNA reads TGCGCCAGCAGCTTGGGGCCCATTGATGTAACTGAAGCTTTCTTT.

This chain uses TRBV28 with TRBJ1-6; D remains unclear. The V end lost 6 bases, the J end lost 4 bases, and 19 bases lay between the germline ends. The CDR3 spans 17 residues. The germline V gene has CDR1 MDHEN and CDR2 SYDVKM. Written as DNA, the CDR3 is TGTGCCAGCAGCACCAACGTTCGGAGAAGTTATAATTCACCCCTCCACTTT. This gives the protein CASSTNVRRSYNSPLHF.

The CDR3 sequence: CAKRGLSIRDQPQHF. CDR3 DNA: TGTGCCAAACGGGGACTTAGCATTCGGGATCAGCCCCAGCATTTT. The chain recombines TRBV5-4 with TRBJ1-5; a weak D match, TRBD1 (5 bases). Germline V gives CDR1 SGHNT, CDR2 YYREEE (reference sequence). V was trimmed by 9 bases and J by 5 bases, leaving 21 bases between them. The CDR3 is made up of 15 amino acids.